The clone carrying this T cell receptor (beta chain) was picked up a small number of times. The data were taken from a study of blood T cell repertoires in COVID-19. Overall study: Specimens from acute and convalescent COVID-19 originated in the United States, Italy and Spain. The cDNA or gDNA used as material had been derived from T cells, B-cell-depleted T cells, or PBMCs.

The CDR3 has 14 residues. V shed 4 bases, J shed 9 bases, and the junction held 6 bases outside the gene matches. Germline loops: CDR1 MNHEY, CDR2 SVGAGI. Study processing details: The assay estimated nucleated cells by amplifying reference gene primers. The protocol was immunoSEQ multiplex PCR, while the TCRdb copy is restricted to in-frame clones and leaves out a portion. From that table come the V and J calls and clone size; the DNA was used to work out D and trimming. Here the sample spans approximately 230,000 clones, 88% being singletons. Source material: peripheral blood. J is TRBJ1-6 and V is TRBV6-5, with TRBD1 matching over 7 bases. The TCR sequence derives from a man aged 80 or over with acute or convalescent COVID-19. CDR3 nucleotides: TGTGCCAGCAGTTCTTACAGGGGTGGTTCACCCCTCCACTTT. Protein sequence: CASSSYRGGSPLHF.